Shown below are 4 T cell receptor beta chains from a single sample sequenced in a study of CD8 T cells in Susac syndrome. A quantity of roughly 0.5 to 1 ug RNA underwent reverse transcription using random hexamers. TCRdb passed the immunoSEQ multiplex PCR reads through MiXCR, listing each CDR3 protein once. The sample includes roughly 160,000 distinct CDR3 sequences, about 94% of them seen just once. Sequencing was performed on CD4+ T cells from PBMCs. The source is a human donor in good health.

The chain couples TRBV7-9 to TRBJ1-6, with no clear D. The CDR3 consists of 15 residues. The germline CDR1 and CDR2 sequences are SEHNR and FQNEAQ (reference sequence). V lost 3 bases, J lost 5 bases, and 11 bases lay in between. The CDR3 is CASSLGSRNNSPLHF. The CDR3 bases are TGTGCCAGCAGCTTGGGGTCGAGAAATAATTCACCCCTCCACTTT.

J is TRBJ2-5 and V is TRBV2, with TRBD2 matching 11 bases. The germline gives CDR1 SNHLY, CDR2 FYNNEI. The length of the CDR3 is 16 residues. J lost 2 bases, V lost 4 bases, and 6 bases had no gene match. CDR3 residues: CASSGGTSGQQETQYF. The CDR3 DNA reads TGTGCCAGCAGTGGAGGGACTAGCGGACAACAAGAGACCCAGTACTTC.

This chain joins TRBV7-9 and TRBJ2-7, with D perhaps being TRBD1 or TRBD2 (5 bases each). Germline CDR1 and CDR2: SEHNR and FQNEAQ (reference sequence). The V and J ends lost 3 bases and 4 bases respectively, with 16 bases between them. This CDR3 contains 15 residues. The CDR3 loop reads CASSLAGTSKYEQYF. The CDR3 bases are TGTGCCAGCAGCTTGGCCGGGACCTCTAAGTACGAGCAGTACTTC.

V and J are TRBV30 and TRBJ1-2; D gene ambiguous. V dropped 0 bases and J dropped 8 bases, with 13 bases sitting between them. Looked up from germline, CDR1 is GTSNPN and CDR2 is SVGIG (reference sequence). CDR3 length: 13 residues. CDR3 loop: CAWSVSSVGGYTF. The CDR3 DNA is TGTGCCTGGAGTGTTTCCTCGGTCGGAGGCTACACCTTC.